This TCR beta chain was sequenced in a study of blood T cell repertoires in COVID-19. At the level of the study: Donors in the United States, Italy and Spain gave samples during acute or convalescent COVID-19. T cells, B-cell-depleted T cells, or PBMCs supplied cDNA or gDNA.

Study processing details: Researchers report that nucleated cell counts were estimated from reference gene primer amplification. Using immunoSEQ multiplex PCR, the repertoire was profiled, and TCRdb retains in-frame clones only, with some absent. D and trimming were read from the DNA, whereas the V and J calls and clone size are those reported in that table. The table includes approximately 82,000 clones, approximately 82% detected once. Trimming took 4 bases from V and 0 from J; bases not matched to a gene: 2. CDR1 is SNHLY, CDR2 FYNNEI, per germline. The CDR3 totals 15 residues. This clone was detected only once.

Sample: peripheral blood. This sequence originates from a woman aged 55 to 70 with acute or convalescent COVID-19. The chain employs TRBV2 and TRBJ2-1; 8 positions match TRBD1. CDR3 DNA: TGTGCCAGCAGTGGGACAGGGATCTCCTACAATGAGCAGTTCTTC. Translated, it gives CASSGTGISYNEQFF.